The rows below give T cell receptor beta chains drawn from one sample of a study of cytotoxic CD8 clonotypes in ibrutinib-treated CLL. Here immunoSEQ multiplex PCR was the method, and the copy in TCRdb shows in-frame clones only, minus some. The data hold tens of thousands of clones, with less than 75% observed a single time. The source was PBMCs, collected before ibrutinib treatment. The receptors were gathered from a human donor with chronic lymphocytic leukemia. Each CDR3 is given with its conserved first and last residue. The order of the fields is D gene, V gene, J gene, clone size, CDR3 protein, CDR3 DNA. D genes are given only for firm matches. Clone size is given for some rows only: seen once, a few or many times, or a class if the clone is expanded.

d_call: -; v_call: TRBV5-1; j_call: TRBJ2-1; clone_size: -; cdr3_aa: CASSPRQGGAYNEQFF; cdr3_nt: TGCGCCAGCAGCCCCAGACAGGGCGGGGCCTACAATGAGCAGTTCTTC
d_call: TRBD1; v_call: TRBV4-1; j_call: TRBJ2-3; clone_size: many; cdr3_aa: CASSQEAGTGATDTQYF; cdr3_nt: TGCGCCAGCAGCCAAGAAGCGGGGACAGGGGCCACAGATACGCAGTATTTT
d_call: -; v_call: TRBV11-2; j_call: TRBJ2-1; clone_size: -; cdr3_aa: CASSLFNRGIRRNEQFF; cdr3_nt: TGTGCCAGCAGCTTATTCAATCGGGGGATTAGAAGGAATGAGCAGTTCTTC
d_call: -; v_call: TRBV25-1; j_call: TRBJ2-1; clone_size: -; cdr3_aa: CASSDRRRYNEQFF; cdr3_nt: TGTGCCAGCAGTGACCGGCGGAGATACAATGAGCAGTTCTTC
d_call: -; v_call: TRBV7-3; j_call: TRBJ2-7; clone_size: medium-sized; cdr3_aa: CASSLTRTDEQYF; cdr3_nt: TGTGCCAGCAGCTTAACCCGAACCGACGAGCAGTACTTC
d_call: -; v_call: TRBV2; j_call: TRBJ1-3; clone_size: -; cdr3_aa: CASSFGDSGNTIYF; cdr3_nt: TGTGCCAGCAGTTTCGGGGACTCTGGAAACACCATATATTTT
d_call: -; v_call: TRBV7-9; j_call: TRBJ2-5; clone_size: medium-sized; cdr3_aa: CASSLWNRPETQYF; cdr3_nt: TGTGCCAGCAGCTTATGGAACAGGCCGGAGACCCAGTACTTC
d_call: TRBD2; v_call: TRBV15; j_call: TRBJ2-7; clone_size: -; cdr3_aa: CATSRDMRLAGGNEQYF; cdr3_nt: TGTGCCACCAGCAGAGATATGAGACTAGCGGGGGGAAATGAGCAGTACTTC
d_call: -; v_call: TRBV12-5; j_call: TRBJ1-6; clone_size: -; cdr3_aa: CASGWTGWPLHF; cdr3_nt: TGTGCTAGTGGTTGGACGGGTTGGCCCCTCCACTTT
d_call: -; v_call: TRBV13; j_call: TRBJ2-3; clone_size: -; cdr3_aa: CASSLGRSNPDTQYF; cdr3_nt: TGTGCCAGCAGTTTAGGGCGGAGCAACCCAGATACGCAGTATTTT
d_call: TRBD1; v_call: TRBV4-1; j_call: TRBJ1-4; clone_size: once; cdr3_aa: CASSQDSGQDEKLFF; cdr3_nt: TGCGCCAGCAGCCAAGATTCGGGACAGGATGAAAAACTGTTTTTT
d_call: -; v_call: TRBV4-2; j_call: TRBJ2-1; clone_size: -; cdr3_aa: CASSHRGDEQFF; cdr3_nt: TGTGCCAGCAGCCACCGGGGCGATGAGCAGTTCTTC
d_call: TRBD2; v_call: TRBV6-1; j_call: TRBJ2-5; clone_size: few; cdr3_aa: CASSEARTTGGGETQYF; cdr3_nt: TGTGCCAGCAGTGAAGCGAGGACCACGGGAGGGGGAGAGACCCAGTACTTC
d_call: -; v_call: TRBV19; j_call: TRBJ1-2; clone_size: -; cdr3_aa: CASSLSYGYTF; cdr3_nt: TGTGCCAGTAGTCTGTCCTATGGCTACACCTTC
d_call: -; v_call: TRBV7-3; j_call: TRBJ1-1; clone_size: few; cdr3_aa: CASSLPGLRNTEAFF; cdr3_nt: TGTGCCAGCAGCTTACCGGGCCTCAGGAACACTGAAGCTTTCTTT
d_call: -; v_call: TRBV7-9; j_call: TRBJ2-7; clone_size: -; cdr3_aa: CASSLGRGEQYF; cdr3_nt: TGTGCCAGCAGCTTAGGCAGAGGGGAGCAGTACTTC
d_call: -; v_call: TRBV18; j_call: TRBJ2-5; clone_size: -; cdr3_aa: CASSPRRQETQYF; cdr3_nt: TGTGCCAGCTCACCTAGACGACAAGAGACCCAGTACTTC
d_call: -; v_call: TRBV19; j_call: TRBJ1-1; clone_size: -; cdr3_aa: CASSPPGHVNTEAFF; cdr3_nt: TGTGCCAGTAGTCCGCCGGGACACGTGAACACTGAAGCTTTCTTT
d_call: -; v_call: TRBV7-2; j_call: TRBJ2-2; clone_size: -; cdr3_aa: CASSRTDTGELFF; cdr3_nt: TGTGCCAGCAGCCGAACAGACACCGGGGAGCTGTTTTTT
d_call: -; v_call: TRBV6-1; j_call: TRBJ1-2; clone_size: -; cdr3_aa: CASSERATYGYTF; cdr3_nt: TGTGCCAGCAGTGAAAGGGCCACCTATGGCTACACCTTC
d_call: -; v_call: TRBV7-3; j_call: TRBJ1-1; clone_size: few; cdr3_aa: CASSLVGTGGLNTEAFF; cdr3_nt: TGTGCCAGCAGCTTAGTCGGGACCGGAGGGCTGAACACTGAAGCTTTCTTT
d_call: -; v_call: TRBV19; j_call: TRBJ1-2; clone_size: -; cdr3_aa: CASSFGGLQPDGYTF; cdr3_nt: TGTGCCAGTAGTTTCGGGGGCCTACAACCCGATGGCTACACCTTC
d_call: -; v_call: TRBV5-1; j_call: TRBJ1-2; clone_size: -; cdr3_aa: CASSLEGRVYGYTF; cdr3_nt: TGCGCCAGCAGCTTGGAGGGGAGGGTCTATGGCTACACCTTC
d_call: -; v_call: TRBV29-1; j_call: TRBJ2-3; clone_size: -; cdr3_aa: CSVVKGGAGDTQYF; cdr3_nt: TGCAGCGTTGTTAAGGGAGGAGCAGGGGATACGCAGTATTTT
d_call: -; v_call: TRBV27; j_call: TRBJ2-3; clone_size: once; cdr3_aa: CASGHKRFGQYF; cdr3_nt: TGTGCCAGCGGCCATAAGAGGTTTGGGCAGTATTTT
d_call: TRBD1; v_call: TRBV6-6; j_call: TRBJ1-1; clone_size: few; cdr3_aa: CASSLRDRGNTEAFF; cdr3_nt: TGTGCCAGCAGTCTGAGGGACAGGGGGAACACTGAAGCTTTCTTT
d_call: -; v_call: TRBV7-2; j_call: TRBJ2-2; clone_size: -; cdr3_aa: CASSLVHGTGELFF; cdr3_nt: TGTGCCAGCAGCTTAGTTCACGGGACCGGGGAGCTGTTTTTT
d_call: -; v_call: TRBV7-3; j_call: TRBJ2-7; clone_size: once; cdr3_aa: CASSPQAGQGAYEQYF; cdr3_nt: TGTGCCAGCAGCCCCCAGGCGGGGCAGGGGGCCTACGAGCAGTACTTC
d_call: TRBD2; v_call: TRBV5-1; j_call: TRBJ2-3; clone_size: few; cdr3_aa: CASSLTSGYTDTQYF; cdr3_nt: TGCGCCAGCAGCTTGACTAGCGGGTATACAGATACGCAGTATTTT
d_call: -; v_call: TRBV5-1; j_call: TRBJ2-5; clone_size: medium-sized; cdr3_aa: CASSSGGPGETQYF; cdr3_nt: TGCGCCAGCAGCTCCGGGGGACCGGGGGAGACCCAGTACTTC
d_call: -; v_call: TRBV5-6; j_call: TRBJ1-4; clone_size: -; cdr3_aa: CASSANRVYEKLFF; cdr3_nt: TGTGCCAGCAGCGCGAACCGGGTTTATGAAAAACTGTTTTTT